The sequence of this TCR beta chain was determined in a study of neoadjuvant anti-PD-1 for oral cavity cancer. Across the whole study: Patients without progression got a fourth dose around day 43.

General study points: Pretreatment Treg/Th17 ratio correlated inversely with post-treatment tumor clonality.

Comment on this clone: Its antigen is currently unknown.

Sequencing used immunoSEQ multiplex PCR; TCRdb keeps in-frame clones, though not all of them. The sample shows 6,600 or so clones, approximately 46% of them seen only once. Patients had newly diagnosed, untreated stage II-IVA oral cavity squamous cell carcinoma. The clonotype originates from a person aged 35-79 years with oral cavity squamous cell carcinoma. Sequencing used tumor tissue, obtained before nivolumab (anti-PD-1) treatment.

CDR3 protein: CASSPQGIDEQYF. For the CDR3, the DNA is TGTGCCAGCAGCCCGCAGGGGATAGACGAGCAGTACTTC. The rearrangement uses TRBV25-1 and TRBJ2-7; tentative D call: TRBD1 (6 bases). The CDR3 is 13 residues long. The germline CDR1 and CDR2 sequences are MGHDK and SYGVNS. Trimming stripped 6 bases from V and 5 bases from J, with 14 bases between.